This TCR beta chain came from a study of cytomegalovirus exposure and HLA in healthy donors. Whole-study findings and limits: An assumption of roughly uniform sequencing depth across donors underlay the presence/absence analyses. When analyzed later, a missense DCLRE1C variant was found to be linked to TCR beta V- and J-gene trimming. A highly shared variant cluster was judged a likely technical artifact. CMV antigen specificity of a few CMV-associated chains was confirmed in vitro.

V shed 4 bases and J shed 0 bases, with 13 bases lying between them. Looked up from germline, CDR1 is SGHRS and CDR2 is YFSETQ. The CDR3 length is 16 residues. For this clone: Its antigen is not identified.

This PCR relied on a set of 60 Vbeta primers and 13 Jbeta primers. Sequencing used immunoSEQ multiplex PCR; TCRdb keeps in-frame clones, though not all of them. The data contain tens of thousands of clones, 65% to 80% of them singletons. This rearrangement joins TRBV5-1 to TRBJ2-2; maybe TRBD1 (6 bases). This clonotype was sampled from a woman in her forties or fifties in good health and CMV-seropositive. The sample taken for sequencing was PBMCs. The chain's CDR3 is CASSASGTSNTGELFF. DNA of the CDR3: TGCGCCAGCAGCGCCTCCGGGACATCGAACACCGGGGAGCTGTTTTTT.